This T cell receptor (beta chain) is drawn from a study of CD8 T cells in ankylosing spondylitis. Broader study findings: A TCR beta motif of under 10 highly homologous variants seemed to mark ankylosing spondylitis blood.

Via MiXCR, TCRdb re-called the 5' RACE reads, giving one row per CDR3 protein. The sample has under 550,000 distinct CDR3 sequences, about 24% seen once. This clonotype showed up just a few times. What it binds is not known. The CDR3 totals 16 residues. CDR1 and CDR2 (germline): LGHDT, YNNKEL (reference sequence). Trimming removed 4 bases at V and 2 bases at J, with 18 bases between. V usage is TRBV3-1 and J usage is TRBJ2-7; no definite D call. The specimen was blood, either unsorted or a sorted T cell fraction (not recorded which). The TCR was taken from a male donor with ankylosing spondylitis. As DNA, the CDR3 is TGTGCCAGCAGCCGAGGAACTCCAAACTACCCCTACGAGCAGTACTTC. It translates to CASSRGTPNYPYEQYF.